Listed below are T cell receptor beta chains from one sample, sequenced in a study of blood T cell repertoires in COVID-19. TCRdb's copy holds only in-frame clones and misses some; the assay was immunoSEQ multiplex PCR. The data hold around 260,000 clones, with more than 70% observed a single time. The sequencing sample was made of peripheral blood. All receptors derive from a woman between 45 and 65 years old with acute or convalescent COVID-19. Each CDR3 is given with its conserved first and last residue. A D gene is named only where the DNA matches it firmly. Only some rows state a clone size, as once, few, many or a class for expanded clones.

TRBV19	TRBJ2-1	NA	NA	TGTGCCAGTAGTATCCCGACAGGTCCACCTCGTCAGATCTTC	CASSIPTGPPRQIF
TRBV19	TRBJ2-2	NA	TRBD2	TGTGCCAGCAGGCGGGGGGTGAACACCGGGGAGCTGTTTTTT	CASRRGVNTGELFF
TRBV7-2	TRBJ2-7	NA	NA	TGTGCCAGCAGCCCCCTGGGGAGGCACGAGCAGTACTTC	CASSPLGRHEQYF
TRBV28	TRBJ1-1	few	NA	TGTGCCAGCAGTTTAATACAGGGACCCATTGAAGCTTTCTTT	CASSLIQGPIEAFF
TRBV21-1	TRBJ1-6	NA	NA	TGTGCCAGCAGCAGGGGACAAGATAATTCACCCCTCCACTTT	CASSRGQDNSPLHF
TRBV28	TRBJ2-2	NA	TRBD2	TGTGCCAGCAGCCGGGGGGGGGCAGGCACCGGGGAGCTGTTTTTT	CASSRGGAGTGELFF
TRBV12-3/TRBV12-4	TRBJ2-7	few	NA	TGTGCCAGCAGTTTAGTAGCGGTTTACGAGCAGTACTTC	CASSLVAVYEQYF
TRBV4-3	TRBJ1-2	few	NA	TGCGCCAGCAGCCAATTCGGAGGGGAAGGCTATGGCTACACCTTC	CASSQFGGEGYGYTF
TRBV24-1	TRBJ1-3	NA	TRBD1	TGTGCCACCAGTGAGACAGGGGGCTCTGGAAACACCATATATTTT	CATSETGGSGNTIYF
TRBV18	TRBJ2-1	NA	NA	TGTGCCAGCTCCCAGGCAGGCTCCTACAATGAGCAGTTCTTC	CASSQAGSYNEQFF
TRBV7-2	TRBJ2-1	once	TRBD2	TGTGCCAGCAGCGTCGGACTAGCGGGCAGCTCCTACAATGAGCAGTTCTTC	CASSVGLAGSSYNEQFF
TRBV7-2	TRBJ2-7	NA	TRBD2	TGTGCCAGCAGCTTAGCGGGACTAGCGGTCTCCTACGAGCAGTACTTC	CASSLAGLAVSYEQYF
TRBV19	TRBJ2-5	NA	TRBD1	TGTGCCACCTCGGACAGGGAAGGTCAAGAGACCCAGTACTTC	CATSDREGQETQYF
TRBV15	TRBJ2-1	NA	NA	TGTGCCACCAGCAGCCCCCCCGGGAGGGGGACAGGGAAAACGTGGCAGTTCTTC	CATSSPPGRGTGKTWQFF
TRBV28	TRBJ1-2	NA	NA	TGTGCCAGCAGTTTATTGGACAATGGCTACACCTTC	CASSLLDNGYTF
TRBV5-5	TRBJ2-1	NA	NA	TGTGCCAGCAGCCTGGACTACAACGAGTTCTTC	CASSLDYNEFF
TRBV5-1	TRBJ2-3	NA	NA	TGCGCCAGCAGCTTGAAAAACTCCGAGGATACGCAGTATTTT	CASSLKNSEDTQYF
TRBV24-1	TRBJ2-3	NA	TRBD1	TGTGCCACCAGTGATAATAGATTTGACAGGGGGCTTGATACGCAGTATTTT	CATSDNRFDRGLDTQYF
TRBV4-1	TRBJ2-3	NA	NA	TGCGCCAGCAGCCAAGGGGCCGGGGGGCCAGATACGCAGTATTTT	CASSQGAGGPDTQYF
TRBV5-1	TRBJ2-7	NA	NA	TGCGCCAGCAGCTTGGTCCGGAGCTCCTACGAGCAGTACTTC	CASSLVRSSYEQYF
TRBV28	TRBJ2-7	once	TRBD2	TGTGCCAGCAGCACGCCGGGGACTAGCGGGACACCCCACTACGAGCAGTACTTC	CASSTPGTSGTPHYEQYF
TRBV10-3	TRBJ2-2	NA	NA	TGTGCCATCAGTGGGCCGAACGGAGGCATGAACACCGGGGAGCTGTTTTTT	CAISGPNGGMNTGELFF
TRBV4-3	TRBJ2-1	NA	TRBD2	TGCGCCAGCAGCCCCTCTAGCGGGAGGGCCTTCAATGAGCAGTTCTTC	CASSPSSGRAFNEQFF
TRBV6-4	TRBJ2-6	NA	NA	TGTGCCAGCGGTACTACCTCTGGGGCCAACGTCCTGACTTTC	CASGTTSGANVLTF
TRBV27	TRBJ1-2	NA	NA	TGTGCCAGCAGTTTAGGGATCTCAGGGTTTTATGGCTACACCTTC	CASSLGISGFYGYTF
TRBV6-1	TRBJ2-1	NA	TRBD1	TGTGCCAGCAGTGCTTCTTTCGGGACAGGGGTAAATGAGCAGTTCTTC	CASSASFGTGVNEQFF
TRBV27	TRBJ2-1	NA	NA	TGTGCCAGCAGTTTATGGGGGCGGGAGAACCTCAAGGGCTCCTACAATGAGCAGTTCTTC	CASSLWGRENLKGSYNEQFF
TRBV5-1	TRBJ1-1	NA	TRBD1	TGCGCCAGCAGCGCATACAGGGGGAACACTGAAGCTTTCTTT	CASSAYRGNTEAFF
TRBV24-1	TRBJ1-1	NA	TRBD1	TGTGCCACCAGTGATTTTCAGGGGGCTGAAGCTTTCTTT	CATSDFQGAEAFF
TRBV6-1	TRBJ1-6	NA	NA	TGTGCCAGCAGTGAATTAGGGGCCTTTGGTTCACCCCTCCACTTT	CASSELGAFGSPLHF
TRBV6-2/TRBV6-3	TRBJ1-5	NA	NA	TGTGCCAGCAGTTACGCAGGGTCTCAGCCCCAGCATTTT	CASSYAGSQPQHF
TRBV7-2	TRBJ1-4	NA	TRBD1	TGTGCCAGCAGCCTGCGCATGACAGGGGGCGCGGAAAAACTGTTTTTT	CASSLRMTGGAEKLFF
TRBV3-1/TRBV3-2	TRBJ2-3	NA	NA	TGTGCCAGCAGCCAAGTGTTCGGGGGACCAGATACGCAGTATTTT	CASSQVFGGPDTQYF
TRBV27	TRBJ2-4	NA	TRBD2	TGTGCCAGCAGTCCCTGGACTAGCGCCGACAAAAACATTCAGTACTTC	CASSPWTSADKNIQYF
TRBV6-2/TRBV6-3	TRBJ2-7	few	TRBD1	TGTGCCAGCAGTCGGACAGGGGGAGGCTCCTACGAGCAGTACTTC	CASSRTGGGSYEQYF
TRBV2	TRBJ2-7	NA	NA	TGTGCCAGCGCTGGGATGACCCGGGGGACAGACGAGCAGTACTTC	CASAGMTRGTDEQYF
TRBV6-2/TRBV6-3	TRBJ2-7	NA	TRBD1	TGTGCCAGCAGTTACCGAGGGACAGGGGGGTTTGCCTACGAGCAGTACTTC	CASSYRGTGGFAYEQYF
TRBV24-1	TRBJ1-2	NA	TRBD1	TGTGCCACCAGTGATGGAGCCGACAGGGCAAACTATGGCTACACCTTC	CATSDGADRANYGYTF
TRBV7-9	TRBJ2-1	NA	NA	TGTGCCAGCAGCCCACGCCCGGCGGGGCCTGACAATGAGCAGTTCTTC	CASSPRPAGPDNEQFF
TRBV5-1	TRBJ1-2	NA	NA	TGCGCCAGCAGCTTGGGCACAGAAATCTATGGCTACACCTTC	CASSLGTEIYGYTF
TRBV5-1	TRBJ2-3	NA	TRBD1	TGCGCCAGCAGCCCGCCCACAGGGGAATGGACAGATACGCAGTATTTT	CASSPPTGEWTDTQYF
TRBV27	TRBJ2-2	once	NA	TGTGCCAGCAGTTCCCCTAGGTCCGGGGAGCTGTTTTTT	CASSSPRSGELFF
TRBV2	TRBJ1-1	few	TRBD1	TGTGCCAGCAGCGAAGACAGGGGGCGCACTGAAGCTTTCTTT	CASSEDRGRTEAFF
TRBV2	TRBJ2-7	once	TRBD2	TGTGCCAGCAGCGGGACTAGCCGTCGGGAGCAGTACTTC	CASSGTSRREQYF
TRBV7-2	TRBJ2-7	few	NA	TGTGCCAGCAGCCAGAAAGGTGGCGGATCCTACGAGCAGTACTTC	CASSQKGGGSYEQYF
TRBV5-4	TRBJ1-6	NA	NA	TGTGCCAGCAGCGTGGGTAACAGGGAACTTGGTAATTCACCCCTCCACTTT	CASSVGNRELGNSPLHF